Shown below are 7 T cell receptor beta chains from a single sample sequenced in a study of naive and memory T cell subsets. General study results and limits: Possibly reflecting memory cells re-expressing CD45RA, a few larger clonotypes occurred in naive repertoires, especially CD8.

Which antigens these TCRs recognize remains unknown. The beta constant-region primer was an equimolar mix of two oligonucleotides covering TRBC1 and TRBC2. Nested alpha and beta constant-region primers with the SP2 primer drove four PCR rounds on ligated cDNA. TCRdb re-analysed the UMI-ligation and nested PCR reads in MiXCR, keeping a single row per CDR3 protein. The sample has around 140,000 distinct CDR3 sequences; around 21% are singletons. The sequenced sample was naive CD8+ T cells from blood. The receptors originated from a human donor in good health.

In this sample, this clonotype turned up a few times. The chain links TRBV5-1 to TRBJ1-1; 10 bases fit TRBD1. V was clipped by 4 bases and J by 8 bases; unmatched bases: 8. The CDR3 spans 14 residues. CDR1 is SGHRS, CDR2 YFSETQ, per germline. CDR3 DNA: TGCGCCAGCAGCCCTCGACAGGGGGCTTACGAAGCTTTCTTT. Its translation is CASSPRQGAYEAFF. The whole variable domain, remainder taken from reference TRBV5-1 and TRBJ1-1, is KAGVTQTPRYLIKTRGQQVTLSCSPISGHRSVSWYQQTPGQGLQFLFEYFSETQRNKGNFPGRFSGRQFSNSRSEMNVSTLELGDSALYLCASSPRQGAYEAFFGQGTRLTVV.

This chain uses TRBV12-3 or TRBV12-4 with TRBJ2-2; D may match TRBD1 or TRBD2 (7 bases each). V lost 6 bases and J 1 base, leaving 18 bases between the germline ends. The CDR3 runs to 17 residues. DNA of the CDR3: TGTGCCAGCAGCGATCCTCCAGGGGGGGGGAACACCGGGGAGCTGTTTTTT. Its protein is CASSDPPGGGNTGELFF.

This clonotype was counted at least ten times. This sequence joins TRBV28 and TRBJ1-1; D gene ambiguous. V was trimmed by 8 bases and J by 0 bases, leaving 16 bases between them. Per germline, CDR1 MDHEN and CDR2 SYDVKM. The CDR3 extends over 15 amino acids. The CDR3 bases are TGTGCCAGCGACGACCCCCGGACGCTGAACACTGAAGCTTTCTTT. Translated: CASDDPRTLNTEAFF.

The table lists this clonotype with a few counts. CDR3 sequence: CAWDGLPTDTQYF. In DNA form, the CDR3 reads TGTGCCTGGGATGGACTCCCCACAGATACGCAGTATTTT. This chain links TRBV30 with TRBJ2-3; D is perhaps TRBD2 (5 bases). V lost 5 bases to trimming and J lost 2 bases, with 11 bases between them. The CDR3 consists of 13 residues. Per germline, CDR1 GTSNPN and CDR2 SVGIG (reference sequence).

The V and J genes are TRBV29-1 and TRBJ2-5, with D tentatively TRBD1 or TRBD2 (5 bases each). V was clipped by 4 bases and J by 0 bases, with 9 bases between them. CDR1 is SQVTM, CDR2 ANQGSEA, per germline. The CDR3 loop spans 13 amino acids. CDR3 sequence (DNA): TGCAGCGTTGTTTGGGGGAACCAAGAGACCCAGTACTTC. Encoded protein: CSVVWGNQETQYF.

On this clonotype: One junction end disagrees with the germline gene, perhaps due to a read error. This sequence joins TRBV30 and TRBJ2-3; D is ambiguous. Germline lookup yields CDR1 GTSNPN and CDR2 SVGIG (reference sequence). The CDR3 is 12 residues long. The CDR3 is CAWRVSADTQYF. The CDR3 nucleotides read TGTGCCTGGCGTGTGTCTGCAGATACGCAGTATTTT.

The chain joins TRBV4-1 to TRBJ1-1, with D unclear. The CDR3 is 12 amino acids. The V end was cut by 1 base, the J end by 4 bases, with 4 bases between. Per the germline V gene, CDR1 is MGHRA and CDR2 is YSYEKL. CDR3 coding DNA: TGCGCCAGCAGCCAAGTGACCACTGAAGCTTTCTTT. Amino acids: CASSQVTTEAFF.